This T cell receptor beta chain was observed in a study of blood T cell repertoires in COVID-19. Trimming left V 1 base short and J 2 bases short, with 9 bases between. The CDR3 totals 14 residues. Germline CDR1 and CDR2: KGHSH and LQKENI. TCRdb keeps only in-frame clones here, not all; method: immunoSEQ multiplex PCR. The table lists roughly 190,000 clones, 89% of them singletons. Sequencing was done on a sample of PBMCs or T cells enriched from blood (not recorded which). The receptor was derived from a woman between 18 and 30 years old who had recovered from COVID-19. The chain links TRBV18 to TRBJ2-7; a weak D match, TRBD1 (5 bases). CDR3 protein: CASSPLPDTYEQYF. The CDR3 bases are TGTGCCAGCTCACCACTTCCGGACACCTACGAGCAGTACTTC.